This TCR beta chain emerged from a study of blood T cells in healthy people across ages. Trimming at V came to 5 bases and at J to 0 bases, leaving 4 bases not matched to a gene. Looked up from germline, CDR1 is SEHNR and CDR2 is FQNEAQ (reference sequence). The CDR3 length is 15 residues. A second PCR, run for about 7 to 11 cycles, used a sample-barcoded 5' primer plus a J-beta primer mix. MiXCR, applied by TCRdb to the 5' RACE reads, yields one record per CDR3 protein. Here the sample spans some 900,000 distinct CDR3 sequences, around 46% being singletons. The sequence derives from a young man in good health. The specimen was blood. The chain carries TRBV7-9 and TRBJ2-3, with 8 bases matching TRBD2. The CDR3 reads CASSQLADSTDTQYF. In DNA form, the CDR3 reads TGTGCCAGCAGCCAACTAGCGGATAGCACAGATACGCAGTATTTT.